This T cell receptor beta chain was documented in a study of cytomegalovirus exposure and HLA in healthy donors. The primer mix had 60 Vbeta and 13 Jbeta primers. Assay: immunoSEQ multiplex PCR; the TCRdb copy retains only in-frame clones and omits some. The profile shows over 150,000 clones, roughly 80% of them singletons. The ends were cut back, 1 base at V and 2 bases at J, with 5 bases in the middle. Per the germline V gene, CDR1 is MGHRA and CDR2 is YSYEKL. The CDR3 is 13 amino acids. The rearrangement links TRBV4-1 to TRBJ1-1; D gene unclear. Sequenced material: PBMCs. The TCR was taken from a male donor in good health and CMV-seronegative. CDR3 DNA: TGCGCCAGCAGCCAAGTCCTAAACACTGAAGCTTTCTTT. The encoded protein is CASSQVLNTEAFF.